The present entry profiles one TCR beta chain with its context. What it recognizes is unknown. This sample was taken from a study of radiotherapy plus CTLA-4 blockade in lung cancer. The CDR3 runs to 15 residues. Trimming left V 2 bases short and J 6 bases short, with 16 bases between. Germline assignment: CDR1 MNHNS and CDR2 SASEGT. Measured with immunoSEQ multiplex PCR; TCRdb has only the in-frame clones, and not every one. This table holds 25,000 to 35,000 clones, around 79% found once. Findings and caveats of the study: Radiotherapy was combined with ipilimumab, and tumor-derived TCR clones then expanded in blood.

CTLA-4 blockade with ipilimumab, together with focal radiation, was given to patients with chemo-refractory metastatic non-small-cell lung cancer. Sample: peripheral blood, taken from a patient treated with radiotherapy plus ipilimumab. The V gene is TRBV6-1, the J gene TRBJ1-2; D not resolved. This receptor was identified in a human donor with non-small cell lung cancer who had stable disease on radiotherapy plus ipilimumab. The CDR3 here is CASSESLLKNDGYTF. CDR3 in DNA: TGTGCCAGCAGTGAATCACTTCTTAAAAACGATGGCTACACCTTC.